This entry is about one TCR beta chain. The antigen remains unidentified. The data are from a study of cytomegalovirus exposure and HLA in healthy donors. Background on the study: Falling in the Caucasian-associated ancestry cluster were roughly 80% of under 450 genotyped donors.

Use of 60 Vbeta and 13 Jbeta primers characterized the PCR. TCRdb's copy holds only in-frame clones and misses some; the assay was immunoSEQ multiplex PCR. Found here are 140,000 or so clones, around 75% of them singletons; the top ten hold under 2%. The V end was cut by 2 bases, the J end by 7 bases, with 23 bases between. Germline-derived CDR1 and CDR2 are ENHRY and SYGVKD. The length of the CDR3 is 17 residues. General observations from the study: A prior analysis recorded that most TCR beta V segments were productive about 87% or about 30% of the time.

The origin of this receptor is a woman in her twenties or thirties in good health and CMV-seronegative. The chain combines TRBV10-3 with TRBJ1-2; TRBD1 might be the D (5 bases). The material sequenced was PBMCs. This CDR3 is CAISEGGLREELSGYTF. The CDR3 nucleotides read TGTGCCATCAGTGAGGGGGGGTTGAGAGAAGAGCTTTCTGGCTACACCTTC.